This note documents a single T cell receptor (beta chain) sequence. Its specificity is not known. The record originates from a study of response to subunit inactivated influenza vaccine. Study-wide results and limits: Few additional T cells are recruited per seasonal influenza vaccination, authors suggested.

TCRdb recomputed calls from the RT-PCR reads with MiXCR, one row per CDR3 protein. The sample includes more than 400,000 distinct CDR3 sequences, approximately 10% of them seen just once. Deletions cut 6 bases from V and 5 bases from J, with 16 bases between. CDR3 length: 14 residues. Germline CDR1 and CDR2: ENHRY and SYGVKD. The material was PBMCs from blood, obtained about 40 days after vaccination. V usage is TRBV10-3 and J usage is TRBJ2-5; weak D call: TRBD1 (5 bases). The receptor was isolated from a middle-aged man who received an inactivated influenza vaccine. This CDR3 is CAIRRGFDTETQYF. DNA of the CDR3: TGTGCCATCAGAAGGGGATTTGATACGGAGACCCAGTACTTC.